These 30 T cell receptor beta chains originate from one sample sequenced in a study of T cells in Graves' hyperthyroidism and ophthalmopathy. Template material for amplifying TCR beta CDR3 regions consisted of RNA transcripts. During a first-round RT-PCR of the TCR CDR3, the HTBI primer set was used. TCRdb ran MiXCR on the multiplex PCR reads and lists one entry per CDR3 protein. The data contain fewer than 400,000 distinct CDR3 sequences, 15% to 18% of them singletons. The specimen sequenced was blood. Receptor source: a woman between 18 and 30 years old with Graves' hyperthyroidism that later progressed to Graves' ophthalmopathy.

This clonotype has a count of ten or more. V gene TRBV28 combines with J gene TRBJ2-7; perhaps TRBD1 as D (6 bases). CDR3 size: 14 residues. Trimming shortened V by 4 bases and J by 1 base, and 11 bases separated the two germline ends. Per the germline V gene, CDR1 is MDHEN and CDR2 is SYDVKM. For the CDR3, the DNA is TGTGCCAGCAGTTGGGCCAGGGGATCCTACGAGCAGTACTTC. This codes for CASSWARGSYEQYF.

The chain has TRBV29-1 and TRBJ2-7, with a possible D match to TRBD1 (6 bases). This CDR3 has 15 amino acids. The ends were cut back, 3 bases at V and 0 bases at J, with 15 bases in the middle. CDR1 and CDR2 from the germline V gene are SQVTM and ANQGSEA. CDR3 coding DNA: TGCAGCGTTGATAGGGTACAGGGAACCTCCTACGAGCAGTACTTC. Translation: CSVDRVQGTSYEQYF.

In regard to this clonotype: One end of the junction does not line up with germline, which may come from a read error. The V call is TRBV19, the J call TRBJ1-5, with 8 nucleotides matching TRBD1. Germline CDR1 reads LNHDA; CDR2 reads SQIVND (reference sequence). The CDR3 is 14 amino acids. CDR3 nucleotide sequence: TGTGTCAGTGAAGACAGGGGCGACAATCAGCCCCAGCATTTT. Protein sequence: CVSEDRGDNQPQHF.

The CDR3 sequence: CSAISASSYNEQFF. The CDR3 region has the DNA TGCAGTGCGATTAGCGCTAGCTCCTACAATGAGCAGTTCTTC. The chain combines TRBV20-1 with TRBJ2-1; D is perhaps TRBD2 (5 bases). Germline V CDR1 and CDR2: DFQATT, SNEGSKA (reference sequence). This CDR3 region has 14 residues. V lost 6 bases and J 0 bases, leaving 12 bases between the germline ends.

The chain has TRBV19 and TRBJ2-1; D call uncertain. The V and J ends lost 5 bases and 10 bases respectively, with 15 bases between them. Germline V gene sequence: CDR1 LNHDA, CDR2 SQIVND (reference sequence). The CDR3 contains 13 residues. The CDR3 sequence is CASSFSVSSEQFF. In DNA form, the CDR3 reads TGTGCCAGTAGTTTTAGTGTTTCCTCCGAGCAGTTCTTC. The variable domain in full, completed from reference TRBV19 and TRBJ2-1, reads DGGITQSPKYLFRKEGQNVTLSCEQNLNHDAMYWYRQDPGQGLRLIYYSQIVNDFQKGDIAEGYSVSREKKESFPLTVTSAQKNPTAFYLCASSFSVSSEQFFGPGTRLTVL.

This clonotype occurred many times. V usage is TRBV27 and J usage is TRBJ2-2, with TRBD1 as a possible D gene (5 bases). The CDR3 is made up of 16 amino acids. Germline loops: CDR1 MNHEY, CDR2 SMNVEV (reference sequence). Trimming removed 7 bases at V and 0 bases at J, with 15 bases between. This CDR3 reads CASNLRGRPNTGELFF. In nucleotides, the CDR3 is TGTGCCAGCAACCTTAGGGGCCGACCGAACACCGGGGAGCTGTTTTTT.

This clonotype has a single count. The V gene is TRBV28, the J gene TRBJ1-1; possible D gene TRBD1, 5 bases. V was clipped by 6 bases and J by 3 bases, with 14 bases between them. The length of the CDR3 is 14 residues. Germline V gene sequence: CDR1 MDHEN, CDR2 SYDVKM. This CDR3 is CASSPQGGYTEAFF. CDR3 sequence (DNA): TGTGCCAGCAGCCCGCAGGGTGGATACACTGAAGCTTTCTTT.

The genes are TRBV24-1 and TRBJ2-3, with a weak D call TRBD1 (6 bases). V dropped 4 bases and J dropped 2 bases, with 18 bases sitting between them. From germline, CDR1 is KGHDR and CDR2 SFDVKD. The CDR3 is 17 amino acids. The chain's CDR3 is CATSDLSGTSSTDTQYF. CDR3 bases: TGTGCCACCAGTGACCTGTCCGGGACATCCTCCACAGATACGCAGTATTTT.

CDR3 sequence: CASRGLAGVPHEQFF. In DNA, the CDR3 is TGTGCCAGCCGGGGACTAGCGGGAGTCCCCCATGAGCAGTTCTTC. The rearrangement uses TRBV6-1 and TRBJ2-1, with 14 bases aligning to TRBD2. From germline, CDR1 is MNHNS and CDR2 SASEGT. This CDR3 spans 15 amino acids. V shed 8 bases, J shed 8 bases, and the junction held 8 bases outside the gene matches.

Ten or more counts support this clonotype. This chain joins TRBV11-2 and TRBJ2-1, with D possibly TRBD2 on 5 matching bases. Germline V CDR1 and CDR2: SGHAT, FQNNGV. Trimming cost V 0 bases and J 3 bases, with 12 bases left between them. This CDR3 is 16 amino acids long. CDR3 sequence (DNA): TGTGCCAGCAGCTTAGATCCAGCGGAAAGCTACAATGAGCAGTTCTTC. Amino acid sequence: CASSLDPAESYNEQFF. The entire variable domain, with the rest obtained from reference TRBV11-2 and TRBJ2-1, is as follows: EAGVAQSPRYKIIEKRQSVAFWCNPISGHATLYWYQQILGQGPKLLIQFQNNGVVDDSQLPKDRFSAERLKGVDSTLKIQPAKLEDSAVYLCASSLDPAESYNEQFFGPGTRLTVL.

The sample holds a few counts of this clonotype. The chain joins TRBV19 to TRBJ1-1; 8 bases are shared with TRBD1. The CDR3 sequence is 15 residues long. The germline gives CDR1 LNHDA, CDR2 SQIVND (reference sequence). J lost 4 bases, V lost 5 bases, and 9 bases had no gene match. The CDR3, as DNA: TGTGCCAGTAGTCCTTCGGACAGGGTGTTCACTGAAGCTTTCTTT. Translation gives CASSPSDRVFTEAFF.

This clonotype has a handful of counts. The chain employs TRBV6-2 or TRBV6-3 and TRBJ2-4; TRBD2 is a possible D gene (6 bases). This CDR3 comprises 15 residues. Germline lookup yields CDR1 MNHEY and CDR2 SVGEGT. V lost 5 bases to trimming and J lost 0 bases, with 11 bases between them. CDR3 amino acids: CASSGLLLAKNIQYF. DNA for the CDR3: TGTGCCAGCAGTGGACTACTTTTAGCCAAAAACATTCAGTACTTC.

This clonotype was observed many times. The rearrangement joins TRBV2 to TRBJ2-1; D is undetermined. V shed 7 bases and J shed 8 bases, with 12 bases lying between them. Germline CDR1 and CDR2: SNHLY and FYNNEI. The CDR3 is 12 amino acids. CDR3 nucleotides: TGTGCCAGCAAATTAGATGAACATGAGCAGTTCTTC. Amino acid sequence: CASKLDEHEQFF. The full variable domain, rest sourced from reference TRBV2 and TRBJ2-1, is EPEVTQTPSHQVTQMGQEVILRCVPISNHLYFYWYRQILGQKVEFLVSFYNNEISEKSEIFDDQFSVERPDGSNFTLKIRSTKLEDSAMYFCASKLDEHEQFFGPGTRLTVL.

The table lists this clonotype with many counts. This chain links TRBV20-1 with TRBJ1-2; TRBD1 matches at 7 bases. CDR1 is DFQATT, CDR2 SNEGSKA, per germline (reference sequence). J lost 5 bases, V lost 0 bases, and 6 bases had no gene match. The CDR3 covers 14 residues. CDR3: CSARETGRGYGYTF. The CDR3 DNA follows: TGCAGTGCTAGAGAGACAGGGAGGGGTTATGGCTACACCTTC.

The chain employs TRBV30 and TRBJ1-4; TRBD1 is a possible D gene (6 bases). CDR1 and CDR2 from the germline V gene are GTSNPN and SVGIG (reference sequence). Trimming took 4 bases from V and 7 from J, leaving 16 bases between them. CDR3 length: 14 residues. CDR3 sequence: CAWNPPGEGEKLFF. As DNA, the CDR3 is TGTGCCTGGAATCCCCCAGGGGAGGGTGAAAAACTGTTTTTT.

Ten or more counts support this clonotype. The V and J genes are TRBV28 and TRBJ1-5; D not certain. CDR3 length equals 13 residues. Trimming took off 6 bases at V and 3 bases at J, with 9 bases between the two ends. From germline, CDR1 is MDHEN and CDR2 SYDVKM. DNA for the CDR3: TGTGCCAGCAGAGGACGGACCAATCAGCCCCAGCATTTT. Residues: CASRGRTNQPQHF.

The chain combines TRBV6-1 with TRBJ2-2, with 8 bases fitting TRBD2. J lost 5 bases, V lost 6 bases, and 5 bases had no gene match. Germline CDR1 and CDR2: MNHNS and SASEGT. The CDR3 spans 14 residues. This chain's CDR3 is CASRAGVGTGELFF. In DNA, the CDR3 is TGTGCCAGCAGAGCGGGAGTCGGGACCGGGGAGCTGTTTTTT.

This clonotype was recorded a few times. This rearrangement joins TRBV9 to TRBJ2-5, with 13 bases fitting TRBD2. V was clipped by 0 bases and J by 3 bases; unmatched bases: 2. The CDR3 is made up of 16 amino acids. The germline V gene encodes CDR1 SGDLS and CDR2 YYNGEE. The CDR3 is CASSVVGLAGEETQYF. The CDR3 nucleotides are TGTGCCAGCAGCGTAGTCGGACTAGCGGGGGAAGAGACCCAGTACTTC. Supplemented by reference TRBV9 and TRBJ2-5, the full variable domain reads DSGVTQTPKHLITATGQRVTLRCSPRSGDLSVYWYQQSLDQGLQFLIQYYNGEERAKGNILERFSAQQFPDLHSELNLSSLELGDSALYFCASSVVGLAGEETQYFGPGTRLLVL.

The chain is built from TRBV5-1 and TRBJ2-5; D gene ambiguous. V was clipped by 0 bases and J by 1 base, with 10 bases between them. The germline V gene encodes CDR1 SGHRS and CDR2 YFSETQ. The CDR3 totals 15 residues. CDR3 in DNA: TGCGCCAGCAGCTTGGTGAGGTCGGTCCAAGAGACCCAGTACTTC. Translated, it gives CASSLVRSVQETQYF.

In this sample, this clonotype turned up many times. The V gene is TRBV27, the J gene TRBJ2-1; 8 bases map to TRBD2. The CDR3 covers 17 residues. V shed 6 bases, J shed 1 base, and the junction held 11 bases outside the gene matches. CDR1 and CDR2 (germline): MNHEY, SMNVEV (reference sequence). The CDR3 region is CASRQDIAGTSYNEQFF. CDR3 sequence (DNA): TGTGCCAGCAGGCAGGACATAGCGGGAACTTCCTACAATGAGCAGTTCTTC.

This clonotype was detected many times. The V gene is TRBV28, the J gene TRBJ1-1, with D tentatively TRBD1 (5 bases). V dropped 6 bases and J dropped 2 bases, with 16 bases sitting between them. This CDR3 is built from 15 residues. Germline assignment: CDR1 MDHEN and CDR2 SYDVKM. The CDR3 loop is CASSRETELNTEAFF. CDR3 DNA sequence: TGTGCCAGCAGCCGGGAGACAGAGCTAAACACTGAAGCTTTCTTT.

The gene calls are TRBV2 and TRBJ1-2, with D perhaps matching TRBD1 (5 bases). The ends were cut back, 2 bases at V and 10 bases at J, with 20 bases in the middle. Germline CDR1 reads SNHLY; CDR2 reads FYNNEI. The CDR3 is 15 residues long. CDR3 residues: CASSETGGASGLYTF. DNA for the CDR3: TGTGCCAGCAGTGAAACCGGCGGGGCCTCGGGTCTCTACACCTTC. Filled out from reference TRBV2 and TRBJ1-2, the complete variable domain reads EPEVTQTPSHQVTQMGQEVILRCVPISNHLYFYWYRQILGQKVEFLVSFYNNEISEKSEIFDDQFSVERPDGSNFTLKIRSTKLEDSAMYFCASSETGGASGLYTFGSGTRLTVV.

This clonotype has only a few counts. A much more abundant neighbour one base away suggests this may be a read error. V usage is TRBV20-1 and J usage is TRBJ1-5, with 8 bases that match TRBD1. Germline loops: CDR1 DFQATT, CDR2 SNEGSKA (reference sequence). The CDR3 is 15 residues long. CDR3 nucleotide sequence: TGCAGTGCTGGAGACATAGGACAGGGCAGGCAGCCCCAGCATTTT. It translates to CSAGDIGQGRQPQHF.

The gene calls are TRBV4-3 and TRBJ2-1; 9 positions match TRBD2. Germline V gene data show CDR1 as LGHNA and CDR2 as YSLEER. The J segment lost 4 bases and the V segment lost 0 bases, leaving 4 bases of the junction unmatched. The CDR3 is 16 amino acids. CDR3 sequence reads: CASSQELAGAYNEQFF. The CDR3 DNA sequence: TGCGCCAGCAGCCAAGAGTTAGCGGGAGCGTACAATGAGCAGTTCTTC.

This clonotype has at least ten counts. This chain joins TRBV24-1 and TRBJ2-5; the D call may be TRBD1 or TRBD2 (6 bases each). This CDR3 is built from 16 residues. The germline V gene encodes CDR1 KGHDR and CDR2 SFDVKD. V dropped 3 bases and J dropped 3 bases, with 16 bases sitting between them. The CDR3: CATSDPGLGGKETQYF. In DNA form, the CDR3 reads TGTGCCACCAGTGATCCTGGCTTAGGGGGGAAAGAGACCCAGTACTTC.

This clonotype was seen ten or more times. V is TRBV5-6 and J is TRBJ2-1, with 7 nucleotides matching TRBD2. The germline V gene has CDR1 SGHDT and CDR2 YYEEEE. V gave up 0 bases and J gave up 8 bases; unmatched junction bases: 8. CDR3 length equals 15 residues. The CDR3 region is CASSLGLAEGDEQFF. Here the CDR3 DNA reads TGTGCCAGCAGCTTGGGGCTAGCGGAAGGGGATGAGCAGTTCTTC.

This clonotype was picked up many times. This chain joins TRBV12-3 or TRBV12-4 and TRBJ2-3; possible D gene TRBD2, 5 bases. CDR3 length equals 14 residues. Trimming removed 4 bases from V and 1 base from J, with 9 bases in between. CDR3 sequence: CASSSGIRTDTQYF. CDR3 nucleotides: TGTGCCAGCAGTTCCGGGATCCGCACAGATACGCAGTATTTT.

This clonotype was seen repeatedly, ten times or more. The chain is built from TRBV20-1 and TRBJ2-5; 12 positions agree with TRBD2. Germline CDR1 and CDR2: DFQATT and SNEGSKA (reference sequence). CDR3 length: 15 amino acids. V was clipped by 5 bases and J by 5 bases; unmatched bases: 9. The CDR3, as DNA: TGCAGTGCTCAGTCCCTAGCGGGAGGGGACGAGACCCAGTACTTC. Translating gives CSAQSLAGGDETQYF.

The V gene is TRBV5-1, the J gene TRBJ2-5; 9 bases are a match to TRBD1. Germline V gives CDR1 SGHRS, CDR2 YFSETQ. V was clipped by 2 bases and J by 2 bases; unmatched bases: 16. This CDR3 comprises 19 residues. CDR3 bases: TGCGCCAGCAGCTTCGGGACAGGGTACCCTCGAGGGGGACAAGAGACCCAGTACTTC. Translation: CASSFGTGYPRGGQETQYF.

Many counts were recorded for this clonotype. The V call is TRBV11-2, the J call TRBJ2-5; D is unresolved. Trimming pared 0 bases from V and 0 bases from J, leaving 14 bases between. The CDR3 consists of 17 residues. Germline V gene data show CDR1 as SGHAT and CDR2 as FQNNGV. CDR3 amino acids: CASSLDLGTANQETQYF. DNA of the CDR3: TGTGCCAGCAGCTTAGATCTCGGCACGGCGAACCAAGAGACCCAGTACTTC.